A selection of T cell receptor beta chains follows, all from one sample in a study of blood T cell repertoires in COVID-19. Generated by immunoSEQ multiplex PCR, the TCRdb table keeps only in-frame clones and is missing some. The top ten hold about 4% of the sample, which has approximately 98,000 clones, around 86% seen once. The specimen sequenced was peripheral blood. The receptors derive from a woman between 65 and 79 years old with acute or convalescent COVID-19. CDR3s include the opening cysteine and the closing phenylalanine or tryptophan. A D gene is named only where the DNA matches it firmly. Size tells how often a clone was seen (once, few, many) or the class of an expanded clone, and some rows leave it out.

cdr3_nt: TGTGCCAGCAGCCCCAACAGGGGGAACACTGAAGCTTTCTTT; cdr3_aa: CASSPNRGNTEAFF; clone_size: .; d_call: TRBD1; j_call: TRBJ1-1; v_call: TRBV6-5
cdr3_nt: TGTGCCAGCACTCAATACGCGGGGCAGGGGAACACTGAAGCTTTCTTT; cdr3_aa: CASTQYAGQGNTEAFF; clone_size: .; d_call: .; j_call: TRBJ1-1; v_call: TRBV2
cdr3_nt: TGTGCCAGCAGGCAAGGGGGCCAGCGAACTAATGAAAAACTGTTTTTT; cdr3_aa: CASRQGGQRTNEKLFF; clone_size: .; d_call: TRBD1; j_call: TRBJ1-4; v_call: TRBV2
cdr3_nt: TGCGCCAGCAGCCAAGGTGTGGAGGATGGAAACACCATATATTTT; cdr3_aa: CASSQGVEDGNTIYF; clone_size: .; d_call: .; j_call: TRBJ1-3; v_call: TRBV4-1
cdr3_nt: TGTGCCACCCAAGAGGACAGGGGGCTCTACGAGCAGTACTTC; cdr3_aa: CATQEDRGLYEQYF; clone_size: .; d_call: TRBD1; j_call: TRBJ2-7; v_call: TRBV2
cdr3_nt: TGTGCCATCAGCGGGGGTGGGACTAGCGGGATTATTTCGCAGTTCTTC; cdr3_aa: CAISGGGTSGIISQFF; clone_size: .; d_call: TRBD2; j_call: TRBJ2-1; v_call: TRBV10-3
cdr3_nt: TGCGCCAGCAGCTTAACCAGGGGCCCCGGGGATACGCAGTATTTT; cdr3_aa: CASSLTRGPGDTQYF; clone_size: .; d_call: .; j_call: TRBJ2-3; v_call: TRBV5-1
cdr3_nt: TGTGCCAGCAGCGTCACGGGCGGGGATACGCAGTATTTT; cdr3_aa: CASSVTGGDTQYF; clone_size: .; d_call: .; j_call: TRBJ2-3; v_call: TRBV7-2
cdr3_nt: TGTGCCAGTAGTCCACCGGGGTCGTCGAAGCCCCAGCATTTT; cdr3_aa: CASSPPGSSKPQHF; clone_size: .; d_call: .; j_call: TRBJ1-5; v_call: TRBV19
cdr3_nt: TGTGCCAGCACGGGGGGATCGGGGGGCTCCTATAATTCACCCCTCCACTTT; cdr3_aa: CASTGGSGGSYNSPLHF; clone_size: few; d_call: .; j_call: TRBJ1-6; v_call: TRBV4-2
cdr3_nt: TGTGCCAGCAGCTTTAAGGTGGGGCAAGCCAAAAACATTCAGTACTTC; cdr3_aa: CASSFKVGQAKNIQYF; clone_size: .; d_call: .; j_call: TRBJ2-4; v_call: TRBV7-9
cdr3_nt: TGTGCCACCAGCAGGGAACGGAGCGGGAGGGGGGACAATGAGCAGTTCTTC; cdr3_aa: CATSRERSGRGDNEQFF; clone_size: .; d_call: TRBD2; j_call: TRBJ2-1; v_call: TRBV15
cdr3_nt: TGCGCCACCAAGACAGGGTCATACGAGCAGTACTTC; cdr3_aa: CATKTGSYEQYF; clone_size: once; d_call: TRBD1; j_call: TRBJ2-7; v_call: TRBV10-2
cdr3_nt: TGTGCCAGCAGCCGTGCTAGGGGGGGAGAAGCTTTCTTT; cdr3_aa: CASSRARGGEAFF; clone_size: few; d_call: .; j_call: TRBJ1-1; v_call: TRBV14
cdr3_nt: TGTGCCAGCACCCCCGGGACAGGCGGTTCACCCCTCCACTTT; cdr3_aa: CASTPGTGGSPLHF; clone_size: few; d_call: TRBD1; j_call: TRBJ1-6; v_call: TRBV11-2
cdr3_nt: TGTGCCAGCAGTGATTGGGTAGCGGGAGGGCCGAGGGGTAGTGAGCAGTTCTTC; cdr3_aa: CASSDWVAGGPRGSEQFF; clone_size: .; d_call: TRBD2; j_call: TRBJ2-1; v_call: TRBV25-1